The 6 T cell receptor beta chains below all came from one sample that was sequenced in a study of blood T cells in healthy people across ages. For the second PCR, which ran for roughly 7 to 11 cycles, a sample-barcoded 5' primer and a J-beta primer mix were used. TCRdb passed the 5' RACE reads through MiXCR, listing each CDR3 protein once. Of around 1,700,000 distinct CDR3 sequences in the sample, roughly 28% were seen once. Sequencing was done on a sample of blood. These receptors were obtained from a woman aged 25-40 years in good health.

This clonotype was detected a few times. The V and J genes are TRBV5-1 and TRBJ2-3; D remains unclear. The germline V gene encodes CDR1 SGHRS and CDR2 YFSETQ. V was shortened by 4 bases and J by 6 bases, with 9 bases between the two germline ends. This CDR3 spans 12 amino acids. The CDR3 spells CASSQPSDTQYF. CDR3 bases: TGCGCCAGCAGCCAACCCAGTGATACGCAGTATTTT.

CDR3 nucleotides: TGCGCCAGCAGTGTGTGTTGGGTTAATGAGCAGTTCTTC. Its protein is CASSVCWVNEQFF. The chain has TRBV5-1 and TRBJ2-1; D gene ambiguous. The CDR3 is made up of 13 amino acids. Germline V gives CDR1 SGHRS, CDR2 YFSETQ. The ends were cut back, 5 bases at V and 7 bases at J, with 13 bases in the middle.

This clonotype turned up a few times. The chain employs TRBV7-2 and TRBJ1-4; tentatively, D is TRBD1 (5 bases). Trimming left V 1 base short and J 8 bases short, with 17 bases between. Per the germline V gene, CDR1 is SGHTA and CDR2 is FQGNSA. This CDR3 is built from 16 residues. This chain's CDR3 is CASSLGGTTGKEKLFF. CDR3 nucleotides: TGTGCCAGCAGCTTAGGGGGCACCACCGGAAAAGAAAAACTGTTTTTT.

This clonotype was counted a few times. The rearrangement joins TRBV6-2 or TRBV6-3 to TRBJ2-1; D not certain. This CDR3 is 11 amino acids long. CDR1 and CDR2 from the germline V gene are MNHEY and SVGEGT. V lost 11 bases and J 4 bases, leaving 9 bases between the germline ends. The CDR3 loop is CAGTSYNEQFF. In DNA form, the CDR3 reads TGTGCCGGCACCTCTTACAATGAGCAGTTCTTC.

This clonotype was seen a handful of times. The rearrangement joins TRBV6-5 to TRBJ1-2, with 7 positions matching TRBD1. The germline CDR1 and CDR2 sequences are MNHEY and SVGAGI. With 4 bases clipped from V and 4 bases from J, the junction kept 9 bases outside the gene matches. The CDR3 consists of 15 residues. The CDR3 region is CASSSRGQVVYGYTF. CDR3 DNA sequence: TGTGCCAGCAGTTCCCGCGGACAGGTTGTCTATGGCTACACCTTC.

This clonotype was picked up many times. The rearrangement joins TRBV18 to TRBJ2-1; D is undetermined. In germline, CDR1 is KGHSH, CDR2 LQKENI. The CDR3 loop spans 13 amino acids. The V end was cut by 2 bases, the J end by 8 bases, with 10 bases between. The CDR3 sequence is CASSPGVRDEQFF. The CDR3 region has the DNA TGTGCCAGCTCACCAGGGGTCCGCGATGAGCAGTTCTTC. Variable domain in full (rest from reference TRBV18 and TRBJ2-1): NAGVMQNPRHLVRRRGQEARLRCSPMKGHSHVYWYRQLPEEGLKFMVYLQKENIIDESGMPKERFSAEFPKEGPSILRIQQVVRGDSAAYFCASSPGVRDEQFFGPGTRLTVL.